These T cell receptor beta chains were read from a single sample in a study of regulatory T cells in long-lasting Graves disease. TCRdb fed the multiplex PCR reads into MiXCR, producing one record per CDR3 protein. The sample carries approximately 400,000 distinct CDR3 sequences, 15% to 18% recorded once. This material consisted of peripheral blood mononuclear cells (PBMCs), taken at new diagnosis, from a patient treated with antithyroid drugs. Receptors were obtained from a female donor with Graves disease. The CDR3 runs from the conserved cysteine through the conserved F or W. The D gene is left open where the match is weak. Clone size appears in some rows only: once, few, many, or a class for an expanded clone.

j_call clone_size d_call v_call cdr3_aa cdr3_nt
TRBJ2-1 many TRBD2 TRBV15 CATSRTLAGEYNEQFF TGTGCCACCAGCAGAACCCTAGCGGGAGAGTACAATGAGCAGTTCTTC
TRBJ2-1 many - TRBV3-1 CASSQNSFYNEQFF TGTGCCAGCAGCCAAAATTCATTCTACAATGAGCAGTTCTTC
TRBJ2-7 many - TRBV6-1 CASSATFTRYEQYF TGTGCCAGCAGTGCGACTTTTACCCGATACGAGCAGTACTTC
TRBJ1-1 few - TRBV12-3/TRBV12-4 CASSHIFFRGLPSNTEAFF TGTGCCAGCAGCCATATTTTTTTTCGGGGACTGCCATCGAACACTGAAGCTTTCTTT
TRBJ1-1 - - TRBV3-1 CASSQGQQGASREAFF TGTGCCAGCAGCCAAGGCCAGCAGGGCGCCAGTCGCGAAGCTTTCTTT
TRBJ2-5 few - TRBV10-3 CAISDLAGSKTQYF TGTGCCATCAGTGATTTAGCAGGGAGCAAGACCCAGTACTTC
TRBJ1-5 - TRBD1 TRBV7-2 CASSLVGQGYQPQHF TGTGCCAGCAGCTTAGTTGGACAGGGATATCAGCCCCAGCATTTT
TRBJ1-6 many - TRBV7-2 CASSLGGRANSPLHF TGTGCCAGCAGCTTAGGGGGACGGGCTAATTCACCCCTCCACTTT
TRBJ2-1 many TRBD2 TRBV27 CASSLYTSGGAYNEQFF TGTGCCAGCAGTTTATATACTAGCGGGGGGGCCTACAATGAGCAGTTCTTC
TRBJ2-1 many TRBD2 TRBV5-4 CASSLLAGGPNEQFF TGTGCCAGCAGCTTGCTCGCGGGAGGCCCTAATGAGCAGTTCTTC
TRBJ1-5 many - TRBV11-2 CASSLGQGTYSNQPQHF TGTGCCAGCAGCTTAGGGCAGGGGACCTATAGCAATCAGCCCCAGCATTTT
TRBJ1-4 few - TRBV12-3/TRBV12-4 CASSPDVWESLTGLYRGEKLFF TGTGCCAGCAGTCCGGACGTTTGGGAGTCATTAACGGGACTCTATAGGGGTGAAAAACTGTTTTTT
TRBJ2-7 many - TRBV7-2 CASSLEGGAGYEQYF TGTGCCAGCAGCTTAGAGGGGGGGGCGGGCTACGAGCAGTACTTC
TRBJ1-2 - TRBD1 TRBV7-9 CASSFRQGAVNYGYTF TGTGCCAGCAGCTTCAGGCAGGGGGCGGTGAACTATGGCTACACCTTC
TRBJ1-2 few - TRBV12-3/TRBV12-4 CASLRGGYGYTF TGTGCCAGTCTAAGGGGGGGCTATGGCTACACCTTC
TRBJ1-6 many - TRBV20-1 CSARGSGTYNSPLHF TGCAGTGCTAGAGGTTCAGGGACCTATAATTCACCCCTCCACTTT
TRBJ1-4 - - TRBV2 CASSEQFRRNNEKLFF TGTGCCAGCAGTGAACAATTCCGACGGAATAATGAAAAACTGTTTTTT
TRBJ2-2 - - TRBV6-5 CASSYSLPGTGELFF TGTGCCAGCAGTTACTCGTTACCAGGCACCGGGGAGCTGTTTTTT
TRBJ2-1 many - TRBV7-6 CASSYRLANNEQFF TGTGCCAGCAGCTATAGGCTCGCCAACAATGAGCAGTTCTTC
TRBJ2-7 many - TRBV9 CASSVDTSEGYEQYF TGTGCCAGCAGCGTGGACACGAGCGAAGGCTACGAGCAGTACTTC
TRBJ1-1 many - TRBV10-3 CATYAGVTEAFF TGTGCCACCTACGCTGGGGTAACTGAAGCTTTCTTT
TRBJ2-3 many TRBD1 TRBV5-1 CASSLAQGADTQYF TGCGCCAGCAGCTTGGCACAGGGGGCGGATACGCAGTATTTT
TRBJ1-5 many TRBD1 TRBV12-3/TRBV12-4 CASSLTGGRNQPQHF TGTGCCAGCAGCCTGACAGGGGGCCGCAATCAGCCCCAGCATTTT
TRBJ2-1 many TRBD2 TRBV12-3/TRBV12-4 CASSPTSGSSYNEQFF TGTGCCAGCAGCCCAACTAGCGGGAGTTCCTACAATGAGCAGTTCTTC
TRBJ1-2 few - TRBV4-1 CASSQVIGSNYGYTF TGCGCCAGCAGCCAAGTGATAGGGTCCAACTATGGCTACACCTTC
TRBJ1-2 many TRBD1 TRBV19 CASQIGPGQPNYGYTF TGTGCCAGCCAAATAGGACCGGGACAGCCTAACTATGGCTACACCTTC
TRBJ2-7 once TRBD2 TRBV18 CASSPITGTSYEQYF TGTGCCAGCTCACCGATTACCGGGACTAGCTACGAGCAGTACTTC
TRBJ2-3 many - TRBV27 CASSLGSADTQYF TGTGCCAGCAGTTTAGGGTCGGCAGATACGCAGTATTTT
TRBJ2-7 many - TRBV4-1 CASSPRGMSYEQYF TGCGCCAGCAGCCCTAGGGGGATGTCCTACGAGCAGTACTTC
TRBJ1-6 few - TRBV20-1 CSARFGVYNSPLHF TGCAGTGCTAGATTCGGGGTCTATAATTCACCCCTCCACTTT
TRBJ1-5 many - TRBV6-5 CASSYPSGAHNQPQHF TGTGCCAGCAGTTACCCGTCAGGGGCCCACAATCAGCCCCAGCATTTT
TRBJ1-1 many TRBD1 TRBV12-3/TRBV12-4 CASSFQTRTGVYTEAFF TGTGCCAGCAGTTTCCAAACACGAACAGGGGTGTACACTGAAGCTTTCTTT
TRBJ2-3 few - TRBV10-2 CASSEYGGIGTDTQYF TGCGCCAGCAGTGAGTATGGCGGTATAGGCACAGATACGCAGTATTTT
TRBJ2-6 few - TRBV7-9 CASSLVRTGANVLTF TGTGCCAGCAGCTTAGTTCGGACTGGGGCCAACGTCCTGACTTTC
TRBJ2-7 - TRBD2 TRBV3-1 CASSHTSAERESPYEQYF TGTGCCAGCAGCCATACATCGGCAGAGCGGGAGAGTCCCTACGAGCAGTACTTC
TRBJ2-7 many TRBD2 TRBV12-3/TRBV12-4 CASSLGGYNYGYF TGTGCCAGCAGTTTGGGGGGGTATAACTACGGGTACTTC
TRBJ2-3 many TRBD2 TRBV13 CASSLAGTSGRPSDTQYF TGTGCCAGCAGCTTAGCAGGGACTAGCGGGAGGCCTTCGGATACGCAGTATTTT
TRBJ1-2 - TRBD1 TRBV19 CASFMTGGASGYTF TGTGCCAGTTTCATGACAGGGGGCGCATCTGGCTACACCTTC
TRBJ2-7 many TRBD2 TRBV7-2 CASTADSGRVYEQYF TGTGCCAGCACGGCGGATAGCGGGAGAGTTTACGAGCAGTACTTC
TRBJ2-1 many TRBD1 TRBV12-3/TRBV12-4 CASSQTGEGYNEQFF TGTGCCAGCAGTCAGACAGGGGAAGGTTACAATGAGCAGTTCTTC
TRBJ1-1 many - TRBV6-5 CASSYGIMNTEAFF TGTGCCAGCAGTTACGGTATTATGAACACTGAAGCTTTCTTT
TRBJ2-2 many TRBD2 TRBV3-1 CASSPRTSENTGELFF TGTGCCAGCAGCCCTCGGACTAGCGAAAACACCGGGGAGCTGTTTTTT
TRBJ1-1 many - TRBV28 CASSLMNTEAFF TGTGCCAGCAGCCTTATGAACACTGAAGCTTTCTTT
TRBJ1-1 many - TRBV12-3/TRBV12-4 CASSPDPGREAFF TGTGCCAGCAGCCCGGACCCCGGTAGGGAAGCTTTCTTT
TRBJ2-1 - TRBD2 TRBV18 CASVTGTRNNEQFF TGTGCCAGCGTTACGGGGACTAGGAACAATGAGCAGTTCTTC
TRBJ2-1 - - TRBV7-2 CASRDLATEQFF TGTGCCAGCAGAGACCTAGCCACTGAGCAGTTCTTC
TRBJ1-4 few TRBD1 TRBV4-1 CASSPIGPGGNEKLFF TGCGCCAGCAGCCCTATAGGGCCAGGGGGGAATGAAAAACTGTTTTTT
TRBJ1-2 many TRBD1 TRBV28 CASSYGDRMDYGYTF TGTGCCAGCAGTTACGGGGACAGGATGGACTATGGCTACACCTTC
TRBJ1-1 many TRBD1 TRBV6-1 CAAANRGANTEAFF TGTGCCGCCGCCAACAGGGGCGCTAACACTGAAGCTTTCTTT
TRBJ2-1 many TRBD2 TRBV27 CASSPRLAGGFYNEQFF TGTGCCAGCAGCCCTCGGCTAGCGGGAGGTTTCTACAATGAGCAGTTCTTC
TRBJ1-1 - - TRBV24-1 CATRARVGNTEAFF TGTGCCACCAGGGCGCGGGTAGGGAACACTGAAGCTTTCTTT
TRBJ2-5 many - TRBV6-2/TRBV6-3 CASENRVVLGETQYF TGTGCCAGCGAGAACAGGGTCGTCCTGGGCGAGACCCAGTACTTC
TRBJ2-1 many TRBD2 TRBV12-3/TRBV12-4 CASSFSGGAYNEQFF TGTGCCAGCAGTTTCTCGGGGGGAGCCTACAATGAGCAGTTCTTC
TRBJ2-3 many TRBD2 TRBV2 CAGDSGGPEDTQYF TGTGCCGGGGATAGCGGGGGGCCGGAAGATACGCAGTATTTT
TRBJ2-7 - - TRBV7-9 CASSPRGSPYEQYF TGTGCCAGCAGCCCCAGGGGCAGCCCCTACGAGCAGTACTTC
TRBJ2-5 many - TRBV6-5 CASSYSGRSQETQYF TGTGCCAGCAGTTACTCGGGTCGGTCCCAAGAGACCCAGTACTTC
TRBJ1-1 many - TRBV27 CASSLSTGGGTRAFF TGTGCCAGCAGTTTATCCACGGGGGGCGGTACGAGAGCTTTCTTT
TRBJ2-7 many - TRBV12-3/TRBV12-4 CASSFTHYEQYF TGTGCCAGCAGTTTCACCCACTACGAGCAGTACTTC
TRBJ2-2 many - TRBV24-1 CATSHTGELFF TGTGCCACCAGTCATACCGGGGAGCTGTTTTTT
TRBJ1-1 - - TRBV5-4 CASSRDLGTEAFF TGTGCCAGCAGCCGGGACCTTGGCACTGAAGCTTTCTTT